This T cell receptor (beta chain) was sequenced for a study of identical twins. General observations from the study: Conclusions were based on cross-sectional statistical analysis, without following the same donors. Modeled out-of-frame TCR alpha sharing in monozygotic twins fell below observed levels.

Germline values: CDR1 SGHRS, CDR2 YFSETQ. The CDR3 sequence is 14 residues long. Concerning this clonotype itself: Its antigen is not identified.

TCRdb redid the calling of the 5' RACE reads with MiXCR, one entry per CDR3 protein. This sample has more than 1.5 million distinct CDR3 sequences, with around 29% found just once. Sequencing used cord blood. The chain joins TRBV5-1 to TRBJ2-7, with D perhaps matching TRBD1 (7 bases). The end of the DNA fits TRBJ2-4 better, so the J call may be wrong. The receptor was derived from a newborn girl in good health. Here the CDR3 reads CASSPTGTLNIQYF. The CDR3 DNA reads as TGCGCCAGCAGCCCGACAGGGACTTTAAACATTCAGTACTTC.